A selection of T cell receptor beta chains follows, all from one sample in a study of T-cell reconstitution after alpha-beta-depleted transplantation in children. Via MiXCR, TCRdb re-called the PCR reads, giving one row per CDR3 protein. The sample carries about 460,000 distinct CDR3 sequences, roughly 10% recorded once. Specimen: PBMCs, mostly from graft donor cells, collected 180 days after TCRalphabeta/CD19-depleted stem cell transplant. These receptors all stem from a female patient aged 2-10 years who had a stem cell transplant for aplastic anemia, so the T cells may come from the graft donor. The CDR3 runs from the conserved cysteine through the conserved F or W. Fields, in order: J gene, clone size, V gene, D gene, CDR3 protein, CDR3 DNA. A D gene is named only where the DNA matches it firmly. Some rows have no size entry. The others give once, few or many, or a class for an expanded clone.

j_call: TRBJ1-2
clone_size: many
v_call: TRBV29-1
d_call: -
cdr3_aa: CSVEEGQGYYGYTF
cdr3_nt: TGCAGCGTTGAAGAAGGGCAGGGGTACTATGGCTACACCTTC

j_call: TRBJ2-1
clone_size: few
v_call: TRBV12-3/TRBV12-4
d_call: TRBD2
cdr3_aa: CASTIRRESSHEQFF
cdr3_nt: TGTGCCAGCACCATAAGGCGGGAGTCAAGTCATGAGCAGTTCTTC

j_call: TRBJ1-6
clone_size: few
v_call: TRBV9
d_call: -
cdr3_aa: CASSGRWDSPLHF
cdr3_nt: TGTGCCAGCAGCGGGCGGTGGGATTCACCCCTCCACTTT

j_call: TRBJ1-5
clone_size: few
v_call: TRBV19
d_call: -
cdr3_aa: CASSIAGMGHAQDQPQHF
cdr3_nt: TGTGCCAGTAGTATAGCAGGGATGGGACATGCTCAGGATCAGCCCCAGCATTTT

j_call: TRBJ2-1
clone_size: -
v_call: TRBV12-3/TRBV12-4
d_call: TRBD2
cdr3_aa: CASILSITGLAGGHPYNEQFF
cdr3_nt: TGTGCCAGCATTTTGTCAATAACGGGACTAGCGGGAGGACACCCCTACAATGAGCAGTTCTTC

j_call: TRBJ2-1
clone_size: few
v_call: TRBV3-1
d_call: -
cdr3_aa: CASSQEYRGYNEQFF
cdr3_nt: TGTGCCAGCAGCCAAGAATATAGGGGTTACAATGAGCAGTTCTTC

j_call: TRBJ1-1
clone_size: few
v_call: TRBV20-1
d_call: -
cdr3_aa: CSAPRRGEDTEAFF
cdr3_nt: TGCAGTGCTCCCCGTCGCGGGGAGGACACTGAAGCTTTCTTT

j_call: TRBJ1-5
clone_size: -
v_call: TRBV10-3
d_call: -
cdr3_aa: CAISERGASNQPQHF
cdr3_nt: TGTGCCATCAGTGAAAGGGGGGCTAGCAATCAGCCCCAGCATTTT

j_call: TRBJ2-1
clone_size: few
v_call: TRBV28
d_call: -
cdr3_aa: CASSPSGQINEQFF
cdr3_nt: TGTGCCAGCAGTCCATCCGGACAGATAAATGAGCAGTTCTTC

j_call: TRBJ1-2
clone_size: many
v_call: TRBV28
d_call: -
cdr3_aa: CASSLLPGYYGYTF
cdr3_nt: TGTGCCAGCAGTTTATTGCCAGGGTACTATGGCTACACCTTC